This TCR beta chain was found in a study of blood T cell repertoires in COVID-19. Across the whole study: Samples taken during acute and convalescent COVID-19 were collected in the United States, Italy and Spain. The analysed material was cDNA or gDNA that came from T cells, B-cell-depleted T cells, or PBMCs.

Original data processing: Scientists estimated how many nucleated cells there were by amplifying reference gene primers. Assay used: immunoSEQ multiplex PCR; TCRdb lists only in-frame clones, some missing. The V and J calls and clone size were taken over from that table, and D and trimming were inferred from the DNA. The repertoire includes 110,000 or so clones, roughly 80% of them detected once, and roughly 20% sits in the top ten. The V end was cut by 6 bases, the J end by 7 bases, with 9 bases between. Germline V CDR1 and CDR2: MGHDK, SYGVNS. The CDR3 has 12 residues. This sequence was found in a woman aged 60-75 years with acute or convalescent COVID-19. Input material: peripheral blood. V usage is TRBV25-1 and J usage is TRBJ1-4; no clear D gene. Here the CDR3 DNA reads TGTGCCAGCAGGGGGAGCGGTGAAAAACTGTTTTTT. Translation: CASRGSGEKLFF.